Sequencing of this T cell receptor (beta chain) was carried out in a study of blood T cell repertoires in COVID-19. Study summary: COVID-19 samples, acute and convalescent, were from the United States, Italy and Spain. Sample material is recorded as cDNA or gDNA derived from T cells, B-cell-depleted T cells, or PBMCs.

V gave up 3 bases and J gave up 1 base, with 11 bases separating them. This CDR3 is 15 amino acids long. Germline assignment: CDR1 LNHDA and CDR2 SQIVND (reference sequence). As originally analysed: Using reference gene primer amplification, nucleated cell counts were estimated. The protocol was immunoSEQ multiplex PCR, while the TCRdb copy is restricted to in-frame clones and leaves out a portion. V and J calls and clone size are those listed in that table; D and trimming were worked out from the DNA. The sample lists 150,000 or so clones, roughly 93% occurring once. This sequence joins TRBV19 and TRBJ2-3; D is perhaps TRBD2 (7 bases). The receptor was derived from a man aged 18-30 years with acute or convalescent COVID-19. Sequences were obtained from peripheral blood. CDR3 nucleotides: TGTGCCAGTAGTATCGGGGGGCCGGGCACAGATACGCAGTATTTT. It specifies CASSIGGPGTDTQYF.